This T cell receptor (beta chain) appears in the sequencing data of a study of T cell repertoires in cytomegalovirus infection. CDR1 is SGHDT and CDR2 is YYEEEE in the germline V gene. V was trimmed by 0 bases and J by 8 bases, leaving 10 bases between them. The CDR3 sequence is 13 residues long. TCRdb reprocessed the reads via MiXCR and lists one record per CDR3 protein. The sample shows roughly 760,000 distinct CDR3 sequences, 35% of them seen only once. This clonotype was seen a single time. Sequencing was done on a sample of PBMCs. V is TRBV5-6 and J is TRBJ2-3; D perhaps matches TRBD1 (6 bases). The receptor comes from a human donor in good health (CMV status not recorded). Some clones in this sample may be carry-over from other donors' samples. This CDR3 reads CASSLGRGITQYF. The CDR3 DNA follows: TGTGCCAGCAGCTTGGGAAGGGGGATTACGCAGTATTTT.